One sample yielded the 31 T cell receptor beta chains listed below, sequenced in a study of blood T cell repertoires in COVID-19. Profiling relied on immunoSEQ multiplex PCR, and the TCRdb table lists in-frame clones only, not all of them. The sample lists 180,000 or so clones; around 86% were seen once. The sequencing input was PBMCs or T cells enriched from blood (not recorded which). The source is a woman in her twenties or thirties who had recovered from COVID-19.

This clone was found a few times. The chain employs TRBV10-3 and TRBJ1-6, with D possibly TRBD1 on 5 matching bases. The CDR3 is 15 residues long. Trimming took 3 bases from V and 8 from J, leaving 14 bases between them. Germline-derived CDR1 and CDR2 are ENHRY and SYGVKD. In DNA form, the CDR3 reads TGTGCCATCAGTGACTCCCTAGGGGCGGATTCACCCCTCCACTTT. As protein: CAISDSLGADSPLHF.

The chain is built from TRBV27 and TRBJ1-2, with TRBD1 identical over 9 bases. After removal of 5 bases from V and 0 bases from J, the junction contained 10 bases not matched to a gene. Germline V gene lookup returns CDR1 MNHEY and CDR2 SMNVEV (reference sequence). The CDR3 spans 17 residues. Written as DNA, the CDR3 is TGTGCCAGCAGTCTATTACCGGGACAGGGAACTAACTATGGCTACACCTTC. It specifies CASSLLPGQGTNYGYTF.

The CDR3 DNA sequence: TGTGCCAGTAGCGACACCGGGGAGCTGTTTTTT. Protein: CASSDTGELFF. V usage is TRBV19 and J usage is TRBJ2-2; no firm D call. Per the germline V gene, CDR1 is LNHDA and CDR2 is SQIVND (reference sequence). CDR3 size: 11 residues. V lost 6 bases, J lost 3 bases, and 2 bases lay in between.

The chain is built from TRBV2 and TRBJ1-2, with unresolved D. CDR1 is SNHLY, CDR2 FYNNEI, per germline. The CDR3 is 14 residues long. Trimming removed 2 bases from V and 6 bases from J, with 13 bases in between. CDR3 amino acids: CASSEWQPLDGYTF. CDR3 DNA sequence: TGTGCCAGCAGTGAATGGCAGCCCCTAGATGGCTACACCTTC.

This clone was seen only once. The chain links TRBV7-2 to TRBJ1-1; TRBD1 agrees at 7 bases. The CDR3 totals 15 residues. The germline gives CDR1 SGHTA, CDR2 FQGNSA. The ends lost 5 bases at V and 1 base at J; junction bases unmatched: 7. CDR3 in DNA: TGTGCCAGCAGCCCAGGGGGGTCGAGGAACACTGAAGCTTTCTTT. Protein product: CASSPGGSRNTEAFF.

This chain uses TRBV18 with TRBJ1-2; D gene unclear. V was shortened by 1 base and J by 6 bases, with 18 bases between the two germline ends. The CDR3 loop spans 16 amino acids. Germline CDR1 KGHSH, CDR2 LQKENI. CDR3 DNA: TGTGCCAGCTCACCACGGGAGGTAACTTTGGGGAATGGCTACACCTTC. Translation gives CASSPREVTLGNGYTF.

The chain recombines TRBV11-2 with TRBJ2-2, with 9 bases lining up with TRBD2. CDR3 size: 16 residues. V lost 3 bases and J lost 5; bases outside the gene matches: 7. Germline assignment: CDR1 SGHAT and CDR2 FQNNGV. The CDR3 coding sequence is TGTGCCAGCAGCTTTGATAGCGGGAGAGGGACCGGGGAGCTGTTTTTT. It is translated as CASSFDSGRGTGELFF. Using reference TRBV11-2 and TRBJ2-2 for the parts outside the CDR3, the full variable domain is EAGVAQSPRYKIIEKRQSVAFWCNPISGHATLYWYQQILGQGPKLLIQFQNNGVVDDSQLPKDRFSAERLKGVDSTLKIQPAKLEDSAVYLCASSFDSGRGTGELFFGEGSRLTVL.

V is TRBV6-4 and J is TRBJ2-3, with a weak D call TRBD1 (6 bases). Germline loops: CDR1 MRHNA, CDR2 SNTAGT. V was clipped by 0 bases and J by 0 bases, with 7 bases between them. CDR3 size: 15 residues. The CDR3 region has the DNA TGTGCCAGCAGTGACTCTCAGGGGAGCACAGATACGCAGTATTTT. Translating it yields CASSDSQGSTDTQYF.

The chain has TRBV28 and TRBJ2-7, with 7 bases that match TRBD2. J gave up 0 bases and V 3 bases, and 5 bases lay outside the gene matches. Germline CDR1 is MDHEN and CDR2 is SYDVKM. There are 15 residues in the CDR3. CDR3 nucleotides: TGTGCCAGCAGTTTCTCTAGCGGCTTCTCCTACGAGCAGTACTTC. Its translation: CASSFSSGFSYEQYF.

The chain is built from TRBV19 and TRBJ2-7; the D is unclear. CDR1 is LNHDA, CDR2 SQIVND, per germline (reference sequence). The CDR3 is 14 residues long. The V gene lost 5 bases and the J gene lost 3 bases, with 14 bases spanning the gap. CDR3 loop: CASSYGPAGYEQYF. Written as DNA, the CDR3 is TGTGCCAGTAGTTACGGCCCGGCAGGCTACGAGCAGTACTTC.

The chain has TRBV3-1 (or the pseudogene TRBV3-2) and TRBJ1-2; unclear D gene. The V gene lost 4 bases and the J gene lost 7 bases, with 10 bases spanning the gap. The CDR3 loop spans 12 amino acids. Germline V gives CDR1 LGHDT, CDR2 YNNKEL (reference sequence). As DNA, the CDR3 is TGTGCCAGCAGCCGACTTTCGGGTGGCTACACCTTC. This encodes CASSRLSGGYTF.

The chain has TRBV27 and TRBJ1-2, with 9 bases matching TRBD1. Germline CDR1 and CDR2: MNHEY and SMNVEV (reference sequence). Trimming at V came to 5 bases and at J to 5 bases, leaving 15 bases not matched to a gene. The CDR3 is 17 amino acids. CDR3 sequence: CASSPNGQGFTAYGYTF. The CDR3 DNA is TGTGCCAGCAGTCCAAACGGACAGGGGTTCACCGCGTATGGCTACACCTTC.

This CDR3 reads CASSLTKRNEQFF. The CDR3 DNA reads TGTGCCAGCAGCTTAACGAAGCGGAATGAGCAGTTCTTC. This chain uses TRBV11-2 with TRBJ2-1, with a tentative D call TRBD2 (5 bases). CDR3 length equals 13 residues. Germline CDR1 is SGHAT and CDR2 is FQNNGV. V dropped 2 bases and J dropped 7 bases, with 9 bases sitting between them.

In DNA, the CDR3 is TGTGCCAGCAGTTTCTCACAGGGGCGATACGAGCAGTACTTC. It codes for CASSFSQGRYEQYF. The chain carries TRBV27 and TRBJ2-7; 7 bases are a match to TRBD1. V trimming: 3 bases; J trimming: 4 bases; junction bases outside the gene matches: 6. There are 14 residues in the CDR3. Germline-derived CDR1 and CDR2 are MNHEY and SMNVEV (reference sequence).

This clone was picked up one time. The chain carries TRBV4-1 and TRBJ2-2, with TRBD2 matching over 11 bases. Germline V gene data show CDR1 as MGHRA and CDR2 as YSYEKL. V lost 3 bases and J lost 6; bases outside the gene matches: 6. The CDR3 contains 16 residues. For the CDR3, the DNA is TGCGCCAGCAGCCATCTTAGCGGGAGGGCCCCCGGGGAGCTGTTTTTT. Translation: CASSHLSGRAPGELFF.

V is TRBV27 and J is TRBJ1-6, with D possibly TRBD1 on 5 matching bases. With 3 bases removed from V and 4 bases from J, the gap between germline ends came to 13 bases. This CDR3 region has 16 residues. Per germline, CDR1 MNHEY and CDR2 SMNVEV (reference sequence). The CDR3 loop reads CASSFTGTEYNSPLHF. The CDR3 nucleotides read TGTGCCAGCAGTTTCACCGGGACTGAATATAATTCACCCCTCCACTTT.

This chain connects TRBV7-9 to TRBJ1-5; tentatively, D is TRBD1 (6 bases). Trimming removed 5 bases from V and 3 bases from J, with 23 bases in between. Looked up from germline, CDR1 is SEHNR and CDR2 is FQNEAQ (reference sequence). This CDR3 contains 18 residues. The CDR3 loop is CASSAQREAGANNQPQHF. As DNA, the CDR3 is TGTGCCAGCAGCGCCCAAAGAGAGGCGGGGGCGAACAATCAGCCCCAGCATTTT.

The rearrangement links TRBV6-5 to TRBJ2-5, with a possible D match to TRBD2 (6 bases). The germline gives CDR1 MNHEY, CDR2 SVGAGI. V was shortened by 0 bases and J by 4 bases, with 12 bases between the two germline ends. This CDR3 is 15 amino acids long. The CDR3 loop is CASSYSGRERETQYF. CDR3 nucleotide sequence: TGTGCCAGCAGTTACTCAGGGCGGGAAAGAGAGACCCAGTACTTC.

This clone was counted between two and nine times. The junction differs from germline at one of its ends, possibly a read error. The chain recombines TRBV2 with TRBJ1-1; D is uncertain. Germline V CDR1 and CDR2: SNHLY, FYNNEI. The length of the CDR3 is 13 residues. In nucleotides, the CDR3 is TGTGCCAGCAGGGAAGGCCCGAACATTGAAGCTTTCTTT. It specifies CASREGPNIEAFF.

This rearrangement joins TRBV2 to TRBJ2-3; 7 bases fit TRBD2. Germline V CDR1 and CDR2: SNHLY, FYNNEI. This CDR3 is 16 amino acids long. After removal of 4 bases from V and 0 bases from J, the junction contained 7 bases not matched to a gene. CDR3 in amino acids: CASSGGSGISTDTQYF. The CDR3 DNA sequence: TGTGCCAGCAGTGGGGGCAGCGGGATTAGCACAGATACGCAGTATTTT.

V is TRBV21-1 and J is TRBJ1-4. TRBV21-1 is marked as a pseudogene. This CDR3 comprises 17 residues. Here the CDR3 reads CASSLRGALTPNEKLFF. The CDR3 DNA reads as TGTGCCAGCAGCCTACGGGGGGCCCTAACGCCCAATGAAAAACTGTTTTTT.

The CDR3 DNA is TGTGCCAGCAGCGAGGACAGGGGGCTAACTGAAGCTTTCTTT. Residues: CASSEDRGLTEAFF. The chain uses TRBV5-8 and TRBJ1-1; 11 bases align to TRBD1. This CDR3 is 14 amino acids long. The V gene end was trimmed by 4 bases and the J gene end by 5 bases; junction bases not matched to a gene: 4. Germline assignment: CDR1 SGHTS and CDR2 YDEGEE.

The chain couples TRBV28 to TRBJ2-3; TRBD2 is a possible D gene (6 bases). Per the germline V gene, CDR1 is MDHEN and CDR2 is SYDVKM. Trimming took off 3 bases at V and 2 bases at J, with 15 bases between the two ends. This CDR3 has 16 residues. CDR3 protein: CASSLIREQITDTQYF. The DNA for the CDR3 is TGTGCCAGCAGTTTGATTCGGGAGCAGATCACAGATACGCAGTATTTT.

This clone was found once. The V gene is TRBV27, the J gene TRBJ2-1, with D maybe TRBD1 (6 bases). V was clipped by 7 bases and J by 7 bases, with 20 bases between them. The CDR3 contains 15 residues. Germline CDR1 MNHEY, CDR2 SMNVEV (reference sequence). The CDR3 reads CASTLSFTRGNEQFF. CDR3 bases: TGTGCCAGCACCTTATCATTTACAAGGGGGAATGAGCAGTTCTTC.

The chain recombines TRBV28 with TRBJ2-7, with TRBD1 matching 9 bases. The CDR3 runs 15 residues. Germline V gene lookup returns CDR1 MDHEN and CDR2 SYDVKM. The V gene end was trimmed by 6 bases and the J gene end by 4 bases; junction bases not matched to a gene: 10. This CDR3 reads CASSTGGDGEYEQYF. In nucleotides, the CDR3 is TGTGCCAGCAGCACAGGGGGCGATGGAGAATACGAGCAGTACTTC.

The rearrangement links TRBV5-1 to TRBJ2-2, with 9 bases aligning to TRBD1. The V gene end was trimmed by 4 bases and the J gene end by 4 bases; junction bases not matched to a gene: 8. This CDR3 contains 16 residues. CDR1 SGHRS and CDR2 YFSETQ come from the germline V gene. The CDR3 spells CASSAGDRVFTGELFF. The CDR3, as DNA: TGCGCCAGCAGCGCCGGGGACAGGGTCTTCACCGGGGAGCTGTTTTTT.

The sample holds one count of this clone. The V call is TRBV28, the J call TRBJ2-2; 15 bases fit TRBD2. V dropped 8 bases and J dropped 4; count of bases not matched to a gene: 11. The germline gives CDR1 MDHEN, CDR2 SYDVKM. This CDR3 spans 18 amino acids. The CDR3 nucleotides read TGTGCCAGCGGCCCCGGGACTAGCGGGAGGTTGGGCACCGGGGAGCTGTTTTTT. This gives the protein CASGPGTSGRLGTGELFF.

The chain joins TRBV5-6 to TRBJ2-2; TRBD1 matches 7 bases. The CDR3 runs 16 residues. Germline values: CDR1 SGHDT, CDR2 YYEEEE. Trimming removed 0 bases from V and 4 bases from J; junction bases left unmatched: 6. DNA for the CDR3: TGTGCCAGCAGCTTGGATCCAGGGGGAAGCACCGGGGAGCTGTTTTTT. It codes for CASSLDPGGSTGELFF.

This sequence joins TRBV6-5 and TRBJ1-1; 8 bases map to TRBD1. CDR3 length equals 13 residues. CDR1 MNHEY and CDR2 SVGAGI come from the germline V gene. V lost 7 bases to trimming and J lost 6 bases; unmatched junction nucleotides: 7. The CDR3: CASKDRVYAEAFF. The CDR3 nucleotides are TGTGCCAGCAAGGACAGGGTGTACGCTGAAGCTTTCTTT.

The gene calls are TRBV15 and TRBJ1-6; D is possibly TRBD1 (5 bases). Germline loops: CDR1 LNHNV, CDR2 YYDKDF (reference sequence). The germline V and J ends were trimmed by 1 base and 7 bases, with 8 bases remaining between them. This CDR3 contains 14 residues. CDR3 protein: CATSRAGGNSPLHF. CDR3 DNA: TGTGCCACCAGCAGAGCGGGGGGGAATTCACCCCTCCACTTT.

This clone was observed a handful of times. The chain joins TRBV18 to TRBJ1-2; D is unclear. Germline V gene sequence: CDR1 KGHSH, CDR2 LQKENI. V lost 0 bases to trimming and J lost 4 bases, with 9 bases between them. The CDR3 contains 14 residues. The CDR3 DNA follows: TGTGCCAGCTCACCACCCTACGATTCCTATGGCTACACCTTC. As protein: CASSPPYDSYGYTF.